This TCR beta chain was identified during a study of siplizumab effects on memory and regulatory T cells. The repertoire was sequenced with immunoSEQ multiplex PCR; TCRdb's copy has only in-frame clones and lacks some. The sample lists about 52,000 clones; about 97% were seen once. This receptor was identified in a human donor in good health. Material: naive CD4+ T cells sorted from blood.

The chain's CDR3 is CASSTLYNEQFF. In nucleotides, the CDR3 is TGTGCCAGCAGCACCTTATACAATGAGCAGTTCTTC. The chain links TRBV6-1 to TRBJ2-1; D is unclear. V lost 6 bases to trimming and J lost 4 bases, with 7 bases between them. The CDR3 runs 12 residues. Germline V gives CDR1 MNHNS, CDR2 SASEGT.